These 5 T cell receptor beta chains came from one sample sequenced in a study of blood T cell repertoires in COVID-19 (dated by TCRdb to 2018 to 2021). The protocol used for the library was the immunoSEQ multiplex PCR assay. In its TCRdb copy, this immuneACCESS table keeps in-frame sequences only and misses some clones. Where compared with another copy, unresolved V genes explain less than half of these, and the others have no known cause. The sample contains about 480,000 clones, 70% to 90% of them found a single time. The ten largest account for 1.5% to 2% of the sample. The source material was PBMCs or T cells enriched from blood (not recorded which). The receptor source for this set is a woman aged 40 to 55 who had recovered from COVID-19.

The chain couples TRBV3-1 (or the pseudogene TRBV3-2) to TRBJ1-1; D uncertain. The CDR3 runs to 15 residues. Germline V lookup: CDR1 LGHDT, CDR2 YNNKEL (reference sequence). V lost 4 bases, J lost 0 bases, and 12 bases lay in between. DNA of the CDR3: TGTGCCAGCAGCCCCCGAGAGGCGCTGAACACTGAAGCTTTCTTT. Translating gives CASSPREALNTEAFF.

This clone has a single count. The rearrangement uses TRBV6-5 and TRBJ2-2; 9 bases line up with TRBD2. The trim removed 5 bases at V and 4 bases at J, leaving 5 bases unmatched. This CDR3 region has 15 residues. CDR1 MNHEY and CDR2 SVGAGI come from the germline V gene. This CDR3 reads CASSPGAGGTGELFF. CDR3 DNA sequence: TGTGCCAGCAGTCCCGGAGCGGGAGGCACCGGGGAGCTGTTTTTT.

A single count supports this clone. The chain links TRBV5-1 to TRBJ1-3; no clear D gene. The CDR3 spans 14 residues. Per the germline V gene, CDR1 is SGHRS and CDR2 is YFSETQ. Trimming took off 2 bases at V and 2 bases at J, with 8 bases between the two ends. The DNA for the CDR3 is TGCGCCAGCAGCTTCGGGGTGGCTGGAAACACCATATATTTT. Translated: CASSFGVAGNTIYF.

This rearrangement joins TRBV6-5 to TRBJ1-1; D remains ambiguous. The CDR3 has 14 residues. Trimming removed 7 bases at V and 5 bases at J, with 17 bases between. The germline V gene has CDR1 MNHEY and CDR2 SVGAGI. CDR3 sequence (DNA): TGTGCCAGCACACTCACCGCAAGTAATACTGAAGCTTTCTTT. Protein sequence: CASTLTASNTEAFF.

The DNA of the CDR3 is TGTGCCAGCAGTACGACTAGCGGGAGCTCCTACGAGCAGTACTTC. Amino acids: CASSTTSGSSYEQYF. The J gene is TRBJ2-7, the V gene TRBV6-5; 12 bases are shared with TRBD2. The CDR3 length is 15 residues. The J segment lost 0 bases and the V segment lost 5 bases, leaving 2 bases of the junction unmatched. CDR1 MNHEY and CDR2 SVGAGI come from the germline V gene.